This T cell receptor beta chain was recorded in a study of blood T cell repertoires in COVID-19. Study-level information: Collection of acute and convalescent COVID-19 samples took place in the United States, Italy and Spain. PBMCs, B-cell-depleted T cells, or T cells were the source of the cDNA or gDNA that made up the material.

J lost 3 bases, V lost 6 bases, and 7 bases had no gene match. The CDR3 loop spans 15 amino acids. Germline V CDR1 and CDR2: MNHEY, SVGEGT. Authors' data handling: The authors estimated nucleated cell counts from reference gene primer amplification. The assay was immunoSEQ multiplex PCR, and TCRdb's table has in-frame clones only and misses some. V and J calls and clone size are as listed in that table; D and trimming were resolved from the DNA. The table includes 50,000 to 75,000 clones, roughly 87% detected once. The V and J genes are TRBV6-2 or TRBV6-3 and TRBJ1-5, with 8 bases aligning to TRBD1. This clonotype was sampled from an elderly man in a cohort sampled during active COVID-19. Specimen: peripheral blood. This CDR3 is CASSRTGYVNQPQHF. As DNA, the CDR3 is TGTGCCAGCAGCCGGACAGGGTATGTCAATCAGCCCCAGCATTTT.